This T cell receptor beta chain was identified during a study of tumor-infiltrating lymphocytes in primary liver carcinoma. The study's findings and limits: Tumors carried a top-250-clone fraction significantly exceeding that of blood (p = 0.039). For tumor-adjacent and tumor-blood pairs, overlap was less than that seen for tumor region pairs.

This clonotype was seen once. The antigen is unknown. This CDR3 comprises 14 residues. V trimming: 8 bases; J trimming: 7 bases; junction bases outside the gene matches: 10. Per the germline V gene, CDR1 is MNHNY and CDR2 is SVGAGI (reference sequence). Making TCR beta cDNA involved around 510 ng total RNA and a constant-region primer. ARM-PCR, slightly modified, supplied the TCR beta libraries through three nested multiplex PCR rounds. Running roughly 10 cycles apiece, the first two PCR rounds relied on TRBV1-TRBV30 forward primers together with a C-beta reverse primer. Each CDR3 protein gets one entry after TCRdb re-called the multiplex PCR reads with MiXCR. The sample lists some 180,000 distinct CDR3 sequences, over 50% occurring once. Germline DNA was extracted too, while blood RNA derived from unsorted whole blood.

Input material: peripheral blood. This receptor was identified in a man aged 35-49 years with primary liver carcinoma and hepatitis B virus infection. V and J are TRBV6-6 and TRBJ1-2, with 10 bases matching TRBD1. The CDR3 protein is CASSDRGQVGGYTF. The CDR3 DNA follows: TGTGCCAGCTCCGACAGGGGGCAGGTTGGTGGCTACACCTTC.